This T cell receptor beta chain was sequenced during a study of cytomegalovirus exposure and HLA in healthy donors. PCR involved 60 Vbeta and 13 Jbeta primers. The repertoire was sequenced with immunoSEQ multiplex PCR; TCRdb's copy has only in-frame clones and lacks some. The repertoire holds about 200,000 clones, with roughly 85% as singletons. Whole-study results and caveats: Evidence from a later analysis indicated that most CMV-associated TCR beta chains looked HLA-restricted. Diagnosis of cytomegalovirus status made by the classifier reportedly showed high specificity and sensitivity.

Concerning this clone itself: Its antigen is as yet unknown.

This sequence originates from a woman aged 50 to 60 in good health and CMV-seronegative. Sequences were obtained from PBMCs.

CDR3: CASSLDGGTQPQHF. The CDR3 DNA follows: TGTGCCAGCAGCTTAGACGGGGGAACTCAGCCCCAGCATTTT. The chain has TRBV7-9 and TRBJ1-5, with a weak D call TRBD1 (5 bases). Trimming pared 1 base from V and 6 bases from J, leaving 10 bases between. The CDR3 runs to 14 residues. Germline CDR1 is SEHNR and CDR2 is FQNEAQ (reference sequence).